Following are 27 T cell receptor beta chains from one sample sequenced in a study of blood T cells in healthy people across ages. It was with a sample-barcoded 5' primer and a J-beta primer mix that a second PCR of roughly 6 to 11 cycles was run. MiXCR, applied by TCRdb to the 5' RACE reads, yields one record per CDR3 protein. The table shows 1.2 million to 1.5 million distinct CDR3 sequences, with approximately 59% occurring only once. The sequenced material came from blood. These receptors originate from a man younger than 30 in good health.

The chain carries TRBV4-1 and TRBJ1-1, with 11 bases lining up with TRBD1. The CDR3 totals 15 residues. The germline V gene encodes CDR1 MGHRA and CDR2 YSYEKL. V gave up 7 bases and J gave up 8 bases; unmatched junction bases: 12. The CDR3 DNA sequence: TGCGCCAGCACATCCGAAGGACAGGGGGCGACCGAAGCTTTCTTT. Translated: CASTSEGQGATEAFF.

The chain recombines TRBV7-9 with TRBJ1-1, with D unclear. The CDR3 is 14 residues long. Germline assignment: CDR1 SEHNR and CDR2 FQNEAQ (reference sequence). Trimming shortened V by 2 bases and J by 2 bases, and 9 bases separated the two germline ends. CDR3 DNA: TGTGCCAGCAGCTTACCCCCATCAAACACTGAAGCTTTCTTT. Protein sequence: CASSLPPSNTEAFF.

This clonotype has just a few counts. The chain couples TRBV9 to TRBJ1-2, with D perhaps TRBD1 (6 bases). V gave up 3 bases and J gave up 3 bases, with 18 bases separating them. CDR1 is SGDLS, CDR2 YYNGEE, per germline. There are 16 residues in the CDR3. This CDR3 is CASSGKRGAMDYGYTF. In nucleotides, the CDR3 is TGTGCCAGCAGCGGTAAACGGGGGGCAATGGACTATGGCTACACCTTC. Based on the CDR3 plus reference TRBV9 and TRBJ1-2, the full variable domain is DSGVTQTPKHLITATGQRVTLRCSPRSGDLSVYWYQQSLDQGLQFLIQYYNGEERAKGNILERFSAQQFPDLHSELNLSSLELGDSALYFCASSGKRGAMDYGYTFGSGTRLTVV.

This chain's CDR3 is CASSLAGGPEQYF. The CDR3 DNA is TGTGCCAGCTCTTTAGCGGGGGGACCCGAGCAGTACTTC. The chain has TRBV27 and TRBJ2-5, with 10 nucleotides matching TRBD2. The last part of the DNA fits TRBJ2-7 better; the J call may be wrong. Germline lookup yields CDR1 MNHEY and CDR2 SMNVEV (reference sequence). This CDR3 has 13 residues.

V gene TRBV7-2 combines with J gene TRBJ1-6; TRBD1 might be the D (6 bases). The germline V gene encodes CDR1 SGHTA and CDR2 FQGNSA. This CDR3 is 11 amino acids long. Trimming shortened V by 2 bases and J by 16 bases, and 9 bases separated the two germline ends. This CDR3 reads CASSLSGELHF. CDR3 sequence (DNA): TGTGCCAGCAGCTTATCAGGGGAGCTCCACTTT. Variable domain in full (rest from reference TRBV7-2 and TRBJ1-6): GAGVSQSPSNKVTEKGKDVELRCDPISGHTALYWYRQSLGQGLEFLIYFQGNSAPDKSGLPSDRFSAERTGGSVSTLTIQRTQQEDSAVYLCASSLSGELHFGNGTRLTVT.

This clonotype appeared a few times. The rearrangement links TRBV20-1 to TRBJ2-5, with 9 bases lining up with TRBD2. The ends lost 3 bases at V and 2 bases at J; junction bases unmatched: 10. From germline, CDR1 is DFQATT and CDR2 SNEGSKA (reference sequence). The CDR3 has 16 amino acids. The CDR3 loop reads CSASGVLAGLQETQYF. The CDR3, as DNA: TGCAGTGCTAGTGGTGTCCTAGCGGGGCTACAAGAGACCCAGTACTTC.

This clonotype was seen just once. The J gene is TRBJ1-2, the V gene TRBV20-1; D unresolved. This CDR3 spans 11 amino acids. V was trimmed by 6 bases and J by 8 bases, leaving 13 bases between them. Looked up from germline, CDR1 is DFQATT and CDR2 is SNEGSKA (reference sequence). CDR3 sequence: CSAPTVRGYTF. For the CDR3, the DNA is TGCAGTGCACCTACCGTCCGGGGCTACACCTTC.

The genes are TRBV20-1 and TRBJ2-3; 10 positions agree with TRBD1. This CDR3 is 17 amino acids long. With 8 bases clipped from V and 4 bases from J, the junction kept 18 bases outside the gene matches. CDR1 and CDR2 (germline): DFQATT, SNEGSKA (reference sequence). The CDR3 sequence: CSWDRGEIGSWADTQYF. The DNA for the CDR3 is TGCAGTTGGGACAGGGGCGAAATTGGGAGTTGGGCAGATACGCAGTATTTT.

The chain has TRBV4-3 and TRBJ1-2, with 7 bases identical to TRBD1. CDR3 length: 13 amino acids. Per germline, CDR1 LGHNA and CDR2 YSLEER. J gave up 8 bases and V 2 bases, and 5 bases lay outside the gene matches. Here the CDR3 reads CASSQSTGRGYTF. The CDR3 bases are TGCGCCAGCAGCCAATCGACAGGGCGAGGCTACACCTTC.

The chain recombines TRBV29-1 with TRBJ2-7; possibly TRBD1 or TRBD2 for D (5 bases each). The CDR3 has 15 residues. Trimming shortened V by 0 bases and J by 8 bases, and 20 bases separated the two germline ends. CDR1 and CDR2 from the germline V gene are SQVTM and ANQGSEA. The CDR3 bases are TGCAGCGTTGAAGATCAAGGGACCTACTCCCGGAAGCAGTACTTC. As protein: CSVEDQGTYSRKQYF.

The CDR3 nucleotides are TGTGCCAGCAGTTTATTTGGGACTAGCCACTACGAGCAGTACTTC. This gives the protein CASSLFGTSHYEQYF. The chain joins TRBV12-3 or TRBV12-4 to TRBJ2-7, with TRBD2 matching 9 bases. V dropped 2 bases and J dropped 3; count of bases not matched to a gene: 5. This CDR3 has 15 residues.

The CDR3 here is CASSELEGSYNEQFF. The CDR3 DNA sequence: TGTGCCAGCAGTGAACTCGAAGGGAGCTACAATGAGCAGTTCTTC. The chain joins TRBV6-1 to TRBJ2-1; TRBD2 might be the D (5 bases). V was trimmed by 2 bases and J by 3 bases, leaving 11 bases between them. Germline values: CDR1 MNHNS, CDR2 SASEGT. The CDR3 is 15 residues long.

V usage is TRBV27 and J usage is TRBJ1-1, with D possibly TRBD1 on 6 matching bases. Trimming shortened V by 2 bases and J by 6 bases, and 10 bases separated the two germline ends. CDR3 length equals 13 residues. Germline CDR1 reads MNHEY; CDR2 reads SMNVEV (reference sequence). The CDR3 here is CASSLLTGSEAFF. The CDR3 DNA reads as TGTGCCAGCAGTTTACTGACAGGTTCTGAAGCTTTCTTT.

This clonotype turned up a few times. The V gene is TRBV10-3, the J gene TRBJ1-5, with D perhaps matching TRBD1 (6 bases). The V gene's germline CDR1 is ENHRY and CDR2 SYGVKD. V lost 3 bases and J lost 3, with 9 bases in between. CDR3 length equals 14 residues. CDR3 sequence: CAISERQDNQPQHF. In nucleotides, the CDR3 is TGTGCCATCAGTGAACGACAGGACAATCAGCCCCAGCATTTT.

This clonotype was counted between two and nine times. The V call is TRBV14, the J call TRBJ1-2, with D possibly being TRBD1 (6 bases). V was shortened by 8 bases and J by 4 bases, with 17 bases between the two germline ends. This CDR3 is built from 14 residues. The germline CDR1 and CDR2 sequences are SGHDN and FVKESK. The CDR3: CASQGYREIYGYTF. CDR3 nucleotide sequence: TGTGCCAGCCAGGGGTACAGGGAAATCTATGGCTACACCTTC.

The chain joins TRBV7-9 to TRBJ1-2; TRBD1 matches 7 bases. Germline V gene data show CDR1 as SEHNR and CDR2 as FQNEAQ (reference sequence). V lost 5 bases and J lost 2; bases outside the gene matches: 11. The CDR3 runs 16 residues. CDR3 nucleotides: TGTGCCAGCAGCGTATCGACAGGGCTTCCCAACTATGGCTACACCTTC. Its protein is CASSVSTGLPNYGYTF.

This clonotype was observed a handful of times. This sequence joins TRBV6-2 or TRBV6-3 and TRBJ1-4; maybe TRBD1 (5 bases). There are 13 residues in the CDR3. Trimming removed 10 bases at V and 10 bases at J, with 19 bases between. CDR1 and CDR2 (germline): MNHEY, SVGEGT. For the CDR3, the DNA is TGTGCCACCTCGCCAAGGGACGCCGGAAAACTGTTTTTT. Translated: CATSPRDAGKLFF.

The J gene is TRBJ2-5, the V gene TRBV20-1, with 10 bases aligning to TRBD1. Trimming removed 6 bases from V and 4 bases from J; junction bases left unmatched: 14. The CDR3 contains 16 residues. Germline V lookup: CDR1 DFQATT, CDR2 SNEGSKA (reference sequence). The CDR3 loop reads CSAYRGGTGVGETQYF. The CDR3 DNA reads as TGCAGTGCCTATAGAGGCGGGACAGGGGTCGGAGAGACCCAGTACTTC.

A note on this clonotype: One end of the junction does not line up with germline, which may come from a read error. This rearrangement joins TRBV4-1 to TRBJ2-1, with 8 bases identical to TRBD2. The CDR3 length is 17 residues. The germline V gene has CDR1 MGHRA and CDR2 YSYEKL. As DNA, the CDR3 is TGCGCCGGCAGCCAAGAGCGATCGGCGGGAGGCAGGAATGAGCAGTTCTTC. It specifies CAGSQERSAGGRNEQFF.

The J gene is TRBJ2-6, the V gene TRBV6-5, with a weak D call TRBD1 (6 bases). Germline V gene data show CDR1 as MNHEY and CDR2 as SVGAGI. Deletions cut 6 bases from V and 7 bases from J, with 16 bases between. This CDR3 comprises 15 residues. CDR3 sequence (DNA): TGTGCCAGCAGAACTACAGGGACGGATGCCAACGTCCTGACTTTC. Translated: CASRTTGTDANVLTF.

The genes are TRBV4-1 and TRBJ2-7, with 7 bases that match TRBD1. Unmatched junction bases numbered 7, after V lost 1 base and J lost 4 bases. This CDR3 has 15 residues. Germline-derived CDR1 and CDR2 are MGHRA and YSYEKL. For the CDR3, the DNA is TGCGCCAGCAGCCAAGGAATGGACAGGAGTTACGAGCAGTACTTC. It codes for CASSQGMDRSYEQYF.

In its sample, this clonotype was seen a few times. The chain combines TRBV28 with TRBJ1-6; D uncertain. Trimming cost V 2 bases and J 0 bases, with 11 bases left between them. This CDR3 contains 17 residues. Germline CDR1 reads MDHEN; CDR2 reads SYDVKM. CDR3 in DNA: TGTGCCAGCAGTTTAAAACGGATTAGCTCCTATAATTCACCCCTCCACTTT. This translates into CASSLKRISSYNSPLHF.

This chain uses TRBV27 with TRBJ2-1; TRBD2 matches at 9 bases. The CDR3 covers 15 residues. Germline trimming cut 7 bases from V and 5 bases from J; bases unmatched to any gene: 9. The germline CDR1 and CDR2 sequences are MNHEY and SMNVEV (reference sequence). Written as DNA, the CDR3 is TGTGCCAGCAAATCCGGCGGGAGGGCCGACAATGAGCAGTTCTTC. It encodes CASKSGGRADNEQFF.

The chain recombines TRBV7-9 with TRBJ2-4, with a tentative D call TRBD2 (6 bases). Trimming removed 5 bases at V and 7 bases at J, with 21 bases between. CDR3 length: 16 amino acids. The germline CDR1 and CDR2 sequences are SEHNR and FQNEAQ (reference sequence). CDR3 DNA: TGTGCCAGCAGCCCGTTACCCCCCCGGGACTTGAACATTCAGTACTTC. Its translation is CASSPLPPRDLNIQYF.

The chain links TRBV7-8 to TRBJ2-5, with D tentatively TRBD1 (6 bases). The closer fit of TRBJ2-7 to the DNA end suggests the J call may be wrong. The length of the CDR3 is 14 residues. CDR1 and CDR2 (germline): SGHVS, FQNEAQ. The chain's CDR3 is CASSLARTGNEQYF. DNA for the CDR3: TGTGCCAGCAGCTTAGCGCGAACAGGGAACGAGCAGTACTTC.

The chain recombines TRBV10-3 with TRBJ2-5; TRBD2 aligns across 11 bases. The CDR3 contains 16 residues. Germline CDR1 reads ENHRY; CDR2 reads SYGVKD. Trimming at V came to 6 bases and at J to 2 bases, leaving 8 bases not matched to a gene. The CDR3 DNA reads TGTGCCATCAGCTTAGCCGGGACTAGCGGACAAGAGACCCAGTACTTC. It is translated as CAISLAGTSGQETQYF.

CDR3 residues: CATSRERPSREKLFF. The CDR3 coding sequence is TGTGCCACCAGCAGAGAGAGGCCCTCTAGGGAAAAACTGTTTTTT. The genes are TRBV15 and TRBJ1-4; D remains ambiguous. V lost 0 bases to trimming and J lost 8 bases, with 13 bases between them. Germline V gene data show CDR1 as LNHNV and CDR2 as YYDKDF (reference sequence). This CDR3 has 15 residues.